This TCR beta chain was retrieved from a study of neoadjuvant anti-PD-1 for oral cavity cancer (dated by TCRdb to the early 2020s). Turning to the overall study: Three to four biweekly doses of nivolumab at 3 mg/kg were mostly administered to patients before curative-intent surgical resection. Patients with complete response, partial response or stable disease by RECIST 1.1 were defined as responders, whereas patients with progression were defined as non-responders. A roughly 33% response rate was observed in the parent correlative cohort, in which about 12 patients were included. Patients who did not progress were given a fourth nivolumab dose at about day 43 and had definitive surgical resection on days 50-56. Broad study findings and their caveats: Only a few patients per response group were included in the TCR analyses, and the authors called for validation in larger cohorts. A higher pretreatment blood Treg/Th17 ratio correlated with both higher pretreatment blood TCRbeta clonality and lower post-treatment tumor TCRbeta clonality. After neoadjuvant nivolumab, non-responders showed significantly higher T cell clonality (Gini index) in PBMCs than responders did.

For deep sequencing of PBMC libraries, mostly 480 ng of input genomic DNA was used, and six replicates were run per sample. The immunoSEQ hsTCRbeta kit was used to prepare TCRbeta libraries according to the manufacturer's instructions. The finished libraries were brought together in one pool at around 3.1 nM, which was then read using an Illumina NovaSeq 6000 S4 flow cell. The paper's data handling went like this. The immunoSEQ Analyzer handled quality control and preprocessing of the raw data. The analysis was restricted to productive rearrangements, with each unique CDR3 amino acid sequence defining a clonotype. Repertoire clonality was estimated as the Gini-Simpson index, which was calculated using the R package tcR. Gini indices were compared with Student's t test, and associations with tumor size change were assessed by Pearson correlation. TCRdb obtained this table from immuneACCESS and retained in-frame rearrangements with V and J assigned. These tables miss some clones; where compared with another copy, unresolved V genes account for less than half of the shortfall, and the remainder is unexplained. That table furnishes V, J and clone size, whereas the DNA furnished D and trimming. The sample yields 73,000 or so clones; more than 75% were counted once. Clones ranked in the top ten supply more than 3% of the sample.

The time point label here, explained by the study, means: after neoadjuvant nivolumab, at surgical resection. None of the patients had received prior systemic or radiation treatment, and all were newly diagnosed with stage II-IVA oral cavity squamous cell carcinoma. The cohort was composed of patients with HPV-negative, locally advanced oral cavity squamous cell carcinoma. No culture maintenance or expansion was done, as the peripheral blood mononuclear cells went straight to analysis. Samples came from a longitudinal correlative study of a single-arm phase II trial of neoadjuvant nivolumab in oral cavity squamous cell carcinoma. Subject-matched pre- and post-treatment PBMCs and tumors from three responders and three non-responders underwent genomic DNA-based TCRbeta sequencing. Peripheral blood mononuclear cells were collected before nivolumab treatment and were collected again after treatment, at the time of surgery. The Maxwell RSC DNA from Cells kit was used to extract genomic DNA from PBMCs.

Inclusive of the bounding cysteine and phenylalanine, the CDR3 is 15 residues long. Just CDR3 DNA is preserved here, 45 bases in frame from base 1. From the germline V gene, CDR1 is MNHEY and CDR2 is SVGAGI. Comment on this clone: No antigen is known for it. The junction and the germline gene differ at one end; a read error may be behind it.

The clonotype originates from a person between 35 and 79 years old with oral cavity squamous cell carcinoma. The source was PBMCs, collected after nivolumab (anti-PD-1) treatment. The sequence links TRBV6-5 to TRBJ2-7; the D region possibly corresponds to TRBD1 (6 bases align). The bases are TGTGCCAGCAGCCCCACAGGGAAGGCCCTCTACGGGCAGTACTTC. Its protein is CASSPTGKALYGQYF.